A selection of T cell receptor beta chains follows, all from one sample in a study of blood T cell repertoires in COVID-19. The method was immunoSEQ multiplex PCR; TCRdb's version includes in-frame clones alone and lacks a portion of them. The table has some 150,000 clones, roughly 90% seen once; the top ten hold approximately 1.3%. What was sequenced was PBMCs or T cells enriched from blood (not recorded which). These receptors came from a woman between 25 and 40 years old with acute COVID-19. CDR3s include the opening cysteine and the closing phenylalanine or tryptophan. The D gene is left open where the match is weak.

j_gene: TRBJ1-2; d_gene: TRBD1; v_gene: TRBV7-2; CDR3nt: TGTGCCAGCAGCTTAGGGACAGGGAGCTTAGATGGCTACACCTTC; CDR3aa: CASSLGTGSLDGYTF
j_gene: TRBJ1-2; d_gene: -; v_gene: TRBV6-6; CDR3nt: TGTGCCAGCAGTTACGTGGGGCAGGGCCGTAACTATGGCTACACCTTC; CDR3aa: CASSYVGQGRNYGYTF
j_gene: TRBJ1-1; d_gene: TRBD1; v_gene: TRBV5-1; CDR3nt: TGCGCCAGCAGCGCCGATGCATTTGCGACAGGGGTTGTCACTGAAGCTTTCTTT; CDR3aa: CASSADAFATGVVTEAFF
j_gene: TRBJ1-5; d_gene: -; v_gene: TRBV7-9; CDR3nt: TGTGCCAGCAGCCGGGAAGGTAATCAGCCCCAGCATTTT; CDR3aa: CASSREGNQPQHF
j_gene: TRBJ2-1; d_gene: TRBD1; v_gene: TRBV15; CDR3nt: TGTGCCACCAGCAGAGATAGGCAGGGGGTGGGGAATGAGCAGTTCTTC; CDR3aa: CATSRDRQGVGNEQFF
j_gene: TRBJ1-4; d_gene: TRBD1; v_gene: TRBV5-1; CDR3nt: TGCGCCAGCAGCTTGGCCCCAGGGGGACCAACTAATGAAAAACTGTTTTTT; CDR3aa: CASSLAPGGPTNEKLFF
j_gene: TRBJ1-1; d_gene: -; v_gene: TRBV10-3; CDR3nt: TGTGCCATCAGTGAATTAGGAGAAGAAGCTTTCTTT; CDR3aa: CAISELGEEAFF
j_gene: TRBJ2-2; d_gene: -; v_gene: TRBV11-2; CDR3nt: TGTGCCAGCAGCTTAGCGGCGGGGCTACGAACTGGCGGGGAGCTGTTTTTT; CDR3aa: CASSLAAGLRTGGELFF
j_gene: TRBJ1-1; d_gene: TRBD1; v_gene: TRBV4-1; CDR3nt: TGCGCCAGCAGCCACAGGGGGCTGGACACTGAAGCTTTCTTT; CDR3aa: CASSHRGLDTEAFF
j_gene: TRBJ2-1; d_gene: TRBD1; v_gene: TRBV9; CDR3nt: TGTGCCAGCAGCGTAGTGACAGGGCCCAATGAGCAGTTCTTC; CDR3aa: CASSVVTGPNEQFF